This T cell receptor (beta chain) was retrieved from a study of response to subunit inactivated influenza vaccine. Remarks on this clonotype: No antigen is known for it.

TCRdb re-derived calls from the RT-PCR reads in MiXCR, one entry per CDR3 protein. The sample lists about 520,000 distinct CDR3 sequences; 25% were seen once. The germline V gene has CDR1 SNHLY and CDR2 FYNNEI. Trimming shortened V by 3 bases and J by 0 bases, and 12 bases separated the two germline ends. This CDR3 contains 16 residues. The study, taken as a whole, reports: T cells newly recruited by each seasonal influenza vaccination are few, the authors suggested.

This chain joins TRBV2 and TRBJ2-1; D unclear. The sequence was obtained from a man in his fifties who received an inactivated influenza vaccine. Sequenced material: CD4+ T cells sorted from PBMCs, taken 4 to 6 days after vaccination. The chain's CDR3 is CASSDVLLSSYNEQFF. CDR3 sequence (DNA): TGTGCCAGCAGTGACGTCCTTTTAAGCTCCTACAATGAGCAGTTCTTC. Supplemented by reference TRBV2 and TRBJ2-1, the full variable domain reads EPEVTQTPSHQVTQMGQEVILRCVPISNHLYFYWYRQILGQKVEFLVSFYNNEISEKSEIFDDQFSVERPDGSNFTLKIRSTKLEDSAMYFCASSDVLLSSYNEQFFGPGTRLTVL.